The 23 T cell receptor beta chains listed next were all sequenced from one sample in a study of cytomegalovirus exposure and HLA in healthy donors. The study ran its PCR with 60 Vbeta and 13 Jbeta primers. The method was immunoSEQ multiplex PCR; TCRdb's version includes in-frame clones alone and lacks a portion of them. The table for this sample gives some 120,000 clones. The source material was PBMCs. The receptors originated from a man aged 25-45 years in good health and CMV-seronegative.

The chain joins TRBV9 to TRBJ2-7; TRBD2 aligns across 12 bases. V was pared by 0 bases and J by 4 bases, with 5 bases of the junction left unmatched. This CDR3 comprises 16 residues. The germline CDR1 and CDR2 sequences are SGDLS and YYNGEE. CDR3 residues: CASSVAPSGGGYEQYF. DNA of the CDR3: TGTGCCAGCAGCGTAGCCCCTAGCGGGGGGGGTTACGAGCAGTACTTC.

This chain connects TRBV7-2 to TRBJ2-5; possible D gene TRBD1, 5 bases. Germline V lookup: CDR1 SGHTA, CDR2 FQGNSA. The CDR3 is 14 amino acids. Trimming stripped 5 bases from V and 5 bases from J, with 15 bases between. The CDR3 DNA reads TGTGCCAGCAGCAGCCAGGGTTTGGAGGAGACCCAGTACTTC. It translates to CASSSQGLEETQYF.

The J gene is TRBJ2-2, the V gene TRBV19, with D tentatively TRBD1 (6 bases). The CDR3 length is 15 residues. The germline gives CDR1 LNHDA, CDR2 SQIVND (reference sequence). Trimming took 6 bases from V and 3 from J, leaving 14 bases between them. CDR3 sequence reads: CASRGDTYYTGELFF. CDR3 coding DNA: TGTGCCAGTAGGGGGGACACATACTACACCGGGGAGCTGTTTTTT. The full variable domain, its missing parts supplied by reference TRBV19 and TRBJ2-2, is DGGITQSPKYLFRKEGQNVTLSCEQNLNHDAMYWYRQDPGQGLRLIYYSQIVNDFQKGDIAEGYSVSREKKESFPLTVTSAQKNPTAFYLCASRGDTYYTGELFFGEGSRLTVL.

CDR3 amino acids: CAISPSGGNYGYTF. The CDR3 DNA reads as TGTGCCATCAGTCCGTCAGGGGGCAACTATGGCTACACCTTC. The chain employs TRBV10-3 and TRBJ1-2; 8 bases line up with TRBD1. The V and J ends lost 5 bases and 2 bases, in that order; junction bases with no gene match: 4. Germline V gives CDR1 ENHRY, CDR2 SYGVKD. The CDR3 is 14 amino acids.

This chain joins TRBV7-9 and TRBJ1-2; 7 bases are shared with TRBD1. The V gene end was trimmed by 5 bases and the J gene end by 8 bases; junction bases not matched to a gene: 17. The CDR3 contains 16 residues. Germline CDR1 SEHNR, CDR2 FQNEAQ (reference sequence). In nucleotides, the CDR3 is TGTGCCAGCAGCCTCTCGCCCGGGACAGTCGTTCGCGGCTACACCTTC. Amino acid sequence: CASSLSPGTVVRGYTF.

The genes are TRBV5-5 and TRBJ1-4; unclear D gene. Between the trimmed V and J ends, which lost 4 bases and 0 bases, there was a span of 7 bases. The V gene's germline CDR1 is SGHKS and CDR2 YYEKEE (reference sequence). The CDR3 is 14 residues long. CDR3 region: CASSDISTNEKLFF. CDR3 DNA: TGTGCCAGCAGCGACATATCAACTAATGAAAAACTGTTTTTT.

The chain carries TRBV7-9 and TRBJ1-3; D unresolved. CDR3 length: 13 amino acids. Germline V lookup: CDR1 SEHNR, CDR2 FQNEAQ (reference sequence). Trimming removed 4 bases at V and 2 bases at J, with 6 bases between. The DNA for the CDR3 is TGTGCCAGCAGCTACTTAGCTGGAAACACCATATATTTT. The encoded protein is CASSYLAGNTIYF.

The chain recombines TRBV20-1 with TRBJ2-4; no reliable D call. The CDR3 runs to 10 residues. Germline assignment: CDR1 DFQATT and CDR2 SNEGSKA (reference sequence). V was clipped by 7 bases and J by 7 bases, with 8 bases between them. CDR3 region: CSVSRNIQYF. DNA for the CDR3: TGCAGTGTATCTAGGAACATTCAGTACTTC.

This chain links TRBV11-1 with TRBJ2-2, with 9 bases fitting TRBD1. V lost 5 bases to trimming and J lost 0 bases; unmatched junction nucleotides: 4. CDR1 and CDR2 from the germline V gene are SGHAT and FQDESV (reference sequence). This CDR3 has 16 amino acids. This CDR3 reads CASSVRQGANTGELFF. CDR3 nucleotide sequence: TGTGCCAGCAGCGTAAGACAGGGGGCGAACACCGGGGAGCTGTTTTTT.

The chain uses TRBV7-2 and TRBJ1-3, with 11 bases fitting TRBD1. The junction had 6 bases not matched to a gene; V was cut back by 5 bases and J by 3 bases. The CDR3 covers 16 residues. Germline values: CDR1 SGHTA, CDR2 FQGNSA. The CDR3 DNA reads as TGTGCCAGCAGCCTTGGACAGGGGGCACTTGGAAACACCATATATTTT. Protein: CASSLGQGALGNTIYF.

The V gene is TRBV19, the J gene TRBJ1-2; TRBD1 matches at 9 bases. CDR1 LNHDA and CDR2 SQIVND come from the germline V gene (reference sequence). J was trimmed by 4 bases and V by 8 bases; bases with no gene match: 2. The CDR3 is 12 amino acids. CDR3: CASEGQGYGYTF. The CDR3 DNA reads TGTGCCAGTGAGGGACAGGGCTATGGCTACACCTTC.

As DNA, the CDR3 is TGTGCCAGCAGGGCAGAAACCGGGGGTAACTATGGCTACACCTTC. Its protein product is CASRAETGGNYGYTF. The chain carries TRBV6-1 and TRBJ1-2; D perhaps matches TRBD1 (5 bases). The V end lost 6 bases, the J end lost 1 base, and 15 bases lay between the germline ends. Germline V gene sequence: CDR1 MNHNS, CDR2 SASEGT. This CDR3 is 15 amino acids long.

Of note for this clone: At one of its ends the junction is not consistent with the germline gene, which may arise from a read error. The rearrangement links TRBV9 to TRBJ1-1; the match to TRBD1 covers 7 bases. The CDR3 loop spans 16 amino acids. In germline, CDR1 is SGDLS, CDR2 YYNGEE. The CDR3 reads CASSVAAGGKNTEASF. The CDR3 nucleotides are TGTGCCAGCAGCGTAGCGGCAGGGGGTAAGAACACTGAAGCTTCCTTT.

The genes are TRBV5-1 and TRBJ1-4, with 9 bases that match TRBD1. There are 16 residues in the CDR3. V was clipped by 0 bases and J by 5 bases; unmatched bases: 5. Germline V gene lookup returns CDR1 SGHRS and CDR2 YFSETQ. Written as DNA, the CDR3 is TGCGCCAGCAGCTTGGCCGCGGACAGGGGAAATGAAAAACTGTTTTTT. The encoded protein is CASSLAADRGNEKLFF.

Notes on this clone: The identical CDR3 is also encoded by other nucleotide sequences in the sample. CDR3 DNA: TGTGCCAGCAGTTACTCAGGGGTTGGCTATGGCTACACCTTC. Amino acid sequence: CASSYSGVGYGYTF. The chain uses TRBV6-5 and TRBJ1-2; D possibly corresponds to TRBD1 (5 bases). The V end lost 0 bases, the J end lost 4 bases, and 9 bases lay between the germline ends. The CDR3 runs to 14 residues. The germline V gene has CDR1 MNHEY and CDR2 SVGAGI.

In nucleotides, the CDR3 is TGTGCCAGCAGTTACCCAGGCTTGAACACTGAAGCTTTCTTT. It specifies CASSYPGLNTEAFF. The chain has TRBV6-6 and TRBJ2-2; no firm D call. The J call may be in error: the DNA end matches TRBJ1-1 better. Germline V gene lookup returns CDR1 MNHNY and CDR2 SVGAGI (reference sequence). The CDR3 has 14 amino acids.

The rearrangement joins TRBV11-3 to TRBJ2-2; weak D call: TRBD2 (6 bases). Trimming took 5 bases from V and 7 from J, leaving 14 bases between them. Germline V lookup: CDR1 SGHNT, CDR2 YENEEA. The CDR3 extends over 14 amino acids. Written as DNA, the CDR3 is TGTGCCAGCAGCCCACACCCGCGGGGCGGGGAGCTGTTTTTT. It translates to CASSPHPRGGELFF.

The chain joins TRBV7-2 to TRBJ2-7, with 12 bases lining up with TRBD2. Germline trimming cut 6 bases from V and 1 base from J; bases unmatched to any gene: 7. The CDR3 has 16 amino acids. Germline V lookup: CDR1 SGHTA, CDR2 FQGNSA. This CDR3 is CASRSRLAGVSYEQYF. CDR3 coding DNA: TGTGCCAGCAGATCCCGACTAGCGGGGGTTTCCTACGAGCAGTACTTC.

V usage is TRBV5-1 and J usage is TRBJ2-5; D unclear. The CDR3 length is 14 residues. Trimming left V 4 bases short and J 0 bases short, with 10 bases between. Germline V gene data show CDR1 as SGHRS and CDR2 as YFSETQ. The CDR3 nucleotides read TGCGCCAGCAGCGAGACATCTTACCAAGAGACCCAGTACTTC. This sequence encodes CASSETSYQETQYF.

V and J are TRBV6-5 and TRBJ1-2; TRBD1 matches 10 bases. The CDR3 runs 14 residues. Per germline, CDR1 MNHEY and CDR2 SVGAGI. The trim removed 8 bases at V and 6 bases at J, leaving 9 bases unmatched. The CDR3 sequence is CASGQGVTGDGYTF. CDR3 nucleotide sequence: TGTGCCAGCGGACAGGGGGTTACGGGTGATGGCTACACCTTC.

CDR3 sequence reads: CASSQDGGTGSYEQYF. Here the CDR3 DNA reads TGCGCCAGCAGCCAAGATGGGGGGACAGGCTCCTACGAGCAGTACTTC. V is TRBV4-1 and J is TRBJ2-7; 8 bases agree with TRBD1. Germline CDR1 and CDR2: MGHRA and YSYEKL. This CDR3 is built from 16 residues. The V gene end was trimmed by 0 bases and the J gene end by 0 bases; junction bases not matched to a gene: 4.

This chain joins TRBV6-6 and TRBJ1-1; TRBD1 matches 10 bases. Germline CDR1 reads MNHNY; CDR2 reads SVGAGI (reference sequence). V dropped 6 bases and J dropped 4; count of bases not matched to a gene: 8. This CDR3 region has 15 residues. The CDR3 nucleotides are TGTGCCAGCAGCTTTGGACAGGGGGGAAGCACTGAAGCTTTCTTT. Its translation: CASSFGQGGSTEAFF.

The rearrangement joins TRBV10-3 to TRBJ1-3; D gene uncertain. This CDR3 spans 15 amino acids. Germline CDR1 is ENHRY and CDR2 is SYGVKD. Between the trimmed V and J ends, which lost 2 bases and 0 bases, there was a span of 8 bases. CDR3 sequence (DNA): TGTGCCATCAGTGAGACAGCCAGCTCTGGAAACACCATATATTTT. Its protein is CAISETASSGNTIYF.